The 21 T cell receptor beta chains below were found in one sample sequenced in a study of ipilimumab plus nivolumab after autologous stem cell transplantation. Clones were sequenced by immunoSEQ multiplex PCR, and TCRdb holds only the in-frame ones, with some missing. Among about 700 clones listed, over 70% were seen once. Sequencing used PBMCs, obtained in a trial of ipilimumab plus nivolumab as post-transplant consolidation. These receptors were obtained from a male donor with multiple myeloma.

The chain employs TRBV10-2 and TRBJ2-7, with D tentatively TRBD1 (5 bases). Trimming left V 2 bases short and J 3 bases short, with 8 bases between. The CDR3 loop spans 13 amino acids. CDR1 WSHSY and CDR2 SAAADI come from the germline V gene. CDR3 DNA: TGCGCCAGCAGTGAGGACAGCCTCTACGAGCAGTACTTC. It yields the protein CASSEDSLYEQYF.

V is TRBV27 and J is TRBJ2-2; D is uncertain. The germline V gene encodes CDR1 MNHEY and CDR2 SMNVEV (reference sequence). The length of the CDR3 is 15 residues. V was shortened by 0 bases and J by 6 bases, with 11 bases between the two germline ends. The CDR3 nucleotides read TGTGCCAGCAGTTTATCGATATTTGGGCCCGGGGAGCTGTTTTTT. This sequence encodes CASSLSIFGPGELFF.

The chain is built from TRBV9 and TRBJ2-1; D not resolved. This CDR3 has 12 residues. V lost 1 base and J 9 bases, leaving 8 bases between the germline ends. The V gene's germline CDR1 is SGDLS and CDR2 YYNGEE. The chain's CDR3 is CASSVREGEQFF. CDR3 bases: TGTGCCAGCAGCGTACGCGAAGGTGAGCAGTTCTTC. Supplemented by reference TRBV9 and TRBJ2-1, the full variable domain reads DSGVTQTPKHLITATGQRVTLRCSPRSGDLSVYWYQQSLDQGLQFLIQYYNGEERAKGNILERFSAQQFPDLHSELNLSSLELGDSALYFCASSVREGEQFFGPGTRLTVL.

This clone was observed once. V usage is TRBV10-3 and J usage is TRBJ2-1; 8 nucleotides agree with TRBD2. Germline V gives CDR1 ENHRY, CDR2 SYGVKD. The CDR3 contains 14 residues. Unmatched junction bases numbered 11, after V lost 10 bases and J lost 6 bases. The CDR3 here is CASLLAEGANEQFF. As DNA, the CDR3 is TGTGCCAGCCTACTAGCGGAAGGGGCCAATGAGCAGTTCTTC.

This clone rates as hyperexpanded. The chain links TRBV4-1 to TRBJ1-2; D gene ambiguous. Trimming cost V 0 bases and J 7 bases, with 18 bases left between them. The CDR3 extends over 16 amino acids. Germline CDR1 and CDR2: MGHRA and YSYEKL. The CDR3 spells CASSQEHSEASFGYTF. The CDR3 bases are TGCGCCAGCAGCCAAGAACATAGTGAGGCGAGTTTTGGCTACACCTTC.

The chain uses TRBV5-4 and TRBJ2-5; tentative D call: TRBD2 (5 bases). V lost 1 base and J 3 bases, leaving 7 bases between the germline ends. The CDR3 extends over 13 amino acids. The germline V gene has CDR1 SGHNT and CDR2 YYREEE (reference sequence). CDR3 DNA sequence: TGTGCCAGCAGCTTGCGAGGGAAAGAGACCCAGTACTTC. The encoded protein is CASSLRGKETQYF.

This sequence joins TRBV5-5 and TRBJ2-7, with 11 bases matching TRBD2. V shed 2 bases and J 3 bases; nucleotides not matched to a gene: 4. This CDR3 spans 15 amino acids. Germline assignment: CDR1 SGHKS and CDR2 YYEKEE (reference sequence). CDR3 DNA: TGTGCCAGCAGCTTAACTAGCGGGAGTTACTACGAGCAGTACTTC. Its protein product is CASSLTSGSYYEQYF.

The sample holds one count of this clone. The chain joins TRBV2 to TRBJ2-5; a weak D match, TRBD1 (6 bases). Trimming took 6 bases from V and 3 from J, leaving 11 bases between them. CDR1 and CDR2 from the germline V gene are SNHLY and FYNNEI. This CDR3 has 13 amino acids. CDR3 coding DNA: TGTGCCAGCAGCGAGGACAGAAAAGAGACCCAGTACTTC. Translating it yields CASSEDRKETQYF.

This chain links TRBV19 with TRBJ2-1; D is perhaps TRBD2 (7 bases). The V gene lost 9 bases and the J gene lost 6 bases, with 15 bases spanning the gap. The CDR3 is made up of 13 amino acids. Germline V lookup: CDR1 LNHDA, CDR2 SQIVND (reference sequence). DNA of the CDR3: TGTGCCAGCGACCTGGGGGGGGCCAATGAGCAGTTCTTC. It is translated as CASDLGGANEQFF.

This chain links TRBV28 with TRBJ1-2; D call uncertain. The CDR3 loop spans 11 amino acids. Germline CDR1 and CDR2: MDHEN and SYDVKM. Trimming left V 4 bases short and J 8 bases short, with 8 bases between. The CDR3 DNA reads as TGTGCCAGCAGTTCGACAAACGGCTACACCTTC. Its translation: CASSSTNGYTF.

This sequence joins TRBV19 and TRBJ2-5; 7 bases align to TRBD1. Germline V gives CDR1 LNHDA, CDR2 SQIVND (reference sequence). The CDR3 sequence is 15 residues long. Trimming at V came to 5 bases and at J to 1 base, leaving 7 bases not matched to a gene. In DNA, the CDR3 is TGTGCCAGTAGTCGGGGACAGTCCCCCCAAGAGACCCAGTACTTC. This sequence encodes CASSRGQSPQETQYF.

Comments on this clone: Other DNA sequences of this sample code for an identical CDR3. V gene TRBV5-1 combines with J gene TRBJ2-7, with 10 bases aligning to TRBD2. CDR1 is SGHRS, CDR2 YFSETQ, per germline. The CDR3 is 15 residues long. V gave up 5 bases and J gave up 4 bases; unmatched junction bases: 9. CDR3 bases: TGCGCCAGCAGTTCTCTAGCGGGAGTGTCATACGAGCAGTACTTC. It encodes CASSSLAGVSYEQYF.

This rearrangement joins TRBV11-3 to TRBJ2-7, with D possibly called TRBD1 or TRBD2 (5 bases each). Trimming removed 1 base at V and 6 bases at J, with 7 bases between. Germline assignment: CDR1 SGHNT and CDR2 YENEEA. The CDR3 covers 12 residues. The CDR3 region has the DNA TGTGCCAGCAGCTTAGCCGGGACCGAGCAGTACTTC. This sequence encodes CASSLAGTEQYF.

The chain uses TRBV7-6 and TRBJ1-5, with D tentatively TRBD1 (5 bases). Trimming stripped 5 bases from V and 4 bases from J, with 15 bases between. This CDR3 has 15 residues. The germline V gene encodes CDR1 SGHVS and CDR2 FNYEAQ. CDR3 sequence: CASSPSSRENQPQHF. The CDR3 DNA reads TGTGCCAGCAGCCCCTCCTCCAGGGAAAATCAGCCCCAGCATTTT.

The chain recombines TRBV19 with TRBJ1-5; 7 positions agree with TRBD1. The germline gives CDR1 LNHDA, CDR2 SQIVND (reference sequence). The CDR3 loop spans 13 amino acids. V trimming: 0 bases; J trimming: 12 bases; junction bases outside the gene matches: 5. CDR3 bases: TGTGCCAGTAGTATAGATGGACAGGCGGGCCAGCATTTT. Protein: CASSIDGQAGQHF.

This clone was detected once. The genes are TRBV19 and TRBJ2-1, with a weak D call TRBD2 (5 bases). V shed 3 bases and J shed 6 bases, with 12 bases lying between them. This CDR3 comprises 14 residues. Germline V gene lookup returns CDR1 LNHDA and CDR2 SQIVND (reference sequence). CDR3 DNA: TGTGCCAGTAGTATGTGGGAGAGGAGCAATGAGCAGTTCTTC. Translation: CASSMWERSNEQFF.

The V and J genes are TRBV28 and TRBJ1-5; maybe TRBD1 (5 bases). Trimming took 3 bases from V and 4 from J, leaving 22 bases between them. In germline, CDR1 is MDHEN, CDR2 SYDVKM. The CDR3 consists of 18 residues. The CDR3 protein is CASSFYGDTRGVNQPQHF. The CDR3 DNA reads TGTGCCAGCAGTTTTTATGGTGACACGCGAGGGGTTAATCAGCCCCAGCATTTT.

Only one count was recorded for this clone. This chain links TRBV19 with TRBJ2-1, with D perhaps TRBD2 (6 bases). Germline V lookup: CDR1 LNHDA, CDR2 SQIVND (reference sequence). Trimming pared 10 bases from V and 7 bases from J, leaving 20 bases between. This CDR3 region has 14 residues. CDR3: CATSGGLLGNEQFF. The DNA of the CDR3 is TGTGCCACTTCCGGAGGACTACTAGGTAATGAGCAGTTCTTC. Looking up the rest from reference TRBV19 and TRBJ2-1 gives the full variable domain: DGGITQSPKYLFRKEGQNVTLSCEQNLNHDAMYWYRQDPGQGLRLIYYSQIVNDFQKGDIAEGYSVSREKKESFPLTVTSAQKNPTAFYLCATSGGLLGNEQFFGPGTRLTVL.

This chain connects TRBV19 to TRBJ1-1; D remains unclear. Germline CDR1 and CDR2: LNHDA and SQIVND (reference sequence). This CDR3 spans 13 amino acids. V gave up 2 bases and J gave up 1 base, with 5 bases separating them. In nucleotides, the CDR3 is TGTGCCAGTAGTATAAATGCGAACACTGAAGCTTTCTTT. Translating gives CASSINANTEAFF.

V usage is TRBV20-1 and J usage is TRBJ2-3; D is undetermined. V lost 3 bases and J 1 base, leaving 2 bases between the germline ends. This CDR3 spans 11 amino acids. Germline-derived CDR1 and CDR2 are DFQATT and SNEGSKA (reference sequence). The CDR3: CSASGTDTQYF. As DNA, the CDR3 is TGCAGTGCTAGTGGCACAGATACGCAGTATTTT.

The chain carries TRBV19 and TRBJ2-3, with D hard to call. Between the trimmed V and J ends, which lost 3 bases and 2 bases, there was a span of 15 bases. Looked up from germline, CDR1 is LNHDA and CDR2 is SQIVND (reference sequence). The length of the CDR3 is 16 residues. The CDR3 sequence is CASSIGGSSTTDTQYF. In DNA form, the CDR3 reads TGTGCCAGTAGTATTGGTGGTAGCAGTACCACAGATACGCAGTATTTT.